This entry features one T cell receptor (beta chain) sequence. No antigen is known for it. A junction boundary mismatches the germline segment, possibly from a read error. This sample also contains other DNA sequences that code for the same CDR3. Germline CDR1 and CDR2: SGHRS and YFSETQ. The CDR3 consists of 16 residues. Sequencing was performed with immunoSEQ multiplex PCR; in TCRdb, only in-frame clones are kept and a portion is missing. The table includes roughly 2.5 million clones, just over 90% detected once. This sample is part of a study of shared clonotypes between healthy human individuals. Findings of the study overall: Despite large depth, sorted-subset datasets appeared incompletely sequenced.

The sequenced sample consisted of naive CD4+ T cells sorted from blood. Subset noted: CD45RA+ positively selected. The receptor's source is a man younger than 35 in good health. The V call is TRBV5-1, the J call TRBJ2-3, with TRBD1 identical over 12 bases. The CDR3 sequence: CASSLAGTGGTDTQYF. The CDR3 DNA sequence: TGCGCCAGCAGCTTGGCCGGGACAGGGGGCACCGATACGCAGTATTTT.